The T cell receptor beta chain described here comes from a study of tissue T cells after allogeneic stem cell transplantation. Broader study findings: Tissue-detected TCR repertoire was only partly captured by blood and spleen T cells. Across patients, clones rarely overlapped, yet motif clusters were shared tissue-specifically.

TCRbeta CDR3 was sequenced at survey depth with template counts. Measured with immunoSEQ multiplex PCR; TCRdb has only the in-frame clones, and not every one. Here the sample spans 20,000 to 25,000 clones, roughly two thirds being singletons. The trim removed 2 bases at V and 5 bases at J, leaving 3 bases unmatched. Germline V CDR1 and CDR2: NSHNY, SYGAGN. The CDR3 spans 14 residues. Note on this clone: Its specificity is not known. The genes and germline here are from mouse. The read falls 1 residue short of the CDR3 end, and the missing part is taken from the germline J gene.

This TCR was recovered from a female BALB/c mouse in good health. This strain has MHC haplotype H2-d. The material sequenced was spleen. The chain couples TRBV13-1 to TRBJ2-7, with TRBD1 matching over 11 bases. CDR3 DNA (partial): TGTGCCAGCAGTGACCGGGACAGGGGGAATGAACAGTAC. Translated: CASSDRDRGNEQY. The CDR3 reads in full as CASSDRDRGNEQYF.